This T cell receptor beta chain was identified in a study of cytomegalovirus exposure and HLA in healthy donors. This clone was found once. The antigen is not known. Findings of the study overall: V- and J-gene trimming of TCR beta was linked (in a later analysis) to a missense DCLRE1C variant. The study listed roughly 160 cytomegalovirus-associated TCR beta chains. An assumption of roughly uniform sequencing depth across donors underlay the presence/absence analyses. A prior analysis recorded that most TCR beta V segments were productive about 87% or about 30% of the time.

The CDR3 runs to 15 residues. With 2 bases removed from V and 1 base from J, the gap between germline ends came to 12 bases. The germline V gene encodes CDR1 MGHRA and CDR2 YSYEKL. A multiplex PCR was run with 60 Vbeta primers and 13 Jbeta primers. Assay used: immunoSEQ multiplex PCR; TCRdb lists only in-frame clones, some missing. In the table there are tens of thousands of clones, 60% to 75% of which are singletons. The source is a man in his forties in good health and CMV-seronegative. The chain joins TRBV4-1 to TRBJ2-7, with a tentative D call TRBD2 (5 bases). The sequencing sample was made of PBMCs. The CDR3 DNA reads TGCGCCAGCAGCCAAACCGGGATTGGATCCTACGAGCAGTACTTC. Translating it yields CASSQTGIGSYEQYF.